Sequencing of this TCR beta chain was carried out in a study of CD8 T cells in Susac syndrome. TCR beta sequencing covered blood CD8+ and CD4+ T cells. Matched for age and sex, the controls were healthy donors. Negative isolation was used for CD8+ and CD4+ T cells and FACS enrichment for TEMRA cells. This CDR3 comprises 15 residues. Germline V gives CDR1 MGHRA, CDR2 YSYEKL. V gave up 0 bases and J gave up 8 bases, with 16 bases separating them. When the RNA was reverse transcribed, random hexamers were used with an input of about 0.5 to 1 ug. Multiplex immunoSEQ PCR targeted 54 Vbeta and 13 Jbeta TCR beta segments. TCRdb called the immunoSEQ multiplex PCR reads again in MiXCR, with one record for every CDR3 protein. The sample lists 150,000 to 200,000 distinct CDR3 sequences; about 93% were seen once.

Sequenced: CD4+ T cells from PBMCs. The sequence derives from a human donor in good health. The genes are TRBV4-1 and TRBJ1-2, with D possibly matching TRBD1 (6 bases). The chain's CDR3 is CASSQERTASAGYTF. The CDR3 DNA reads TGCGCCAGCAGCCAAGAGCGGACAGCCTCTGCAGGCTACACCTTC.